The following is a TCR beta chain sequence with its context. This clonotype was recorded once. Its target antigen remains unknown. Just one base apart from a much larger clone, this may be a read error. These data originate in a study of regulatory T cells in long-lasting Graves disease (dated by TCRdb to about 2021). In terms of the full investigation: Newly diagnosed Graves' disease patients had taken antithyroid drugs for less than 3 months. Persistent Graves' disease patients were compared with newly diagnosed Graves' disease patients by peripheral blood TCR sequencing and RNA sequencing. The study took place in China and was registered as a clinical trial. A total of about 33 samples underwent TCR sequencing: 13 from persistent and about 20 from newly diagnosed Graves' disease patients.

Preparation of the library involved multiplex PCR. Sequencing took place on an Illumina HiSeq 4000. iRepertoire HTBI primers and Arm-PCR amplification of CDR3 regions were used to construct TCR beta libraries. Before sequencing, the PCR products went through gel purification. The original pipeline was this. Gene usage analysis of CDR3 amino acid clonotypes relied on the 60 or so TRBV and fewer than 15 TRBJ segments identified across samples. COPE and FqMerger were used to merge the filtered high-quality paired reads into contigs. BLAST was used to align contigs to IMGT TRBV, TRBD and TRBJ reference genes, with CDR3 defined following IMGT. Clonotypes above 0.1% frequency were classified as highly expanded clones. Repertoire diversity was measured by Shannon entropy, and V-J evenness by the Gini coefficient. Public clonotypes were defined as clonotypes shared by more than one individual. Using fastp trimming at Q25 and MiXCR clonotype assembly, TCRdb reanalyzed the public sequencing data and kept in-frame beta chains. One record per CDR3 amino acid sequence lists the most common genes and DNA. TCRdb, rather than the study authors, made the V and J calls. This sample is represented by a few hundred thousand distinct CDR3 sequences; approximately 12% of them were singletons. Together, the top ten hold 15% to 20% of the sample.

Broad study findings and their caveats: The study examined only peripheral blood because the primary lesion, thyroid tissue, could not be accessed. Persistent Graves' disease patients showed lower TCR Shannon entropy and fewer highly expanded clones than newly diagnosed patients, suggesting clonal expansion. Sequencing and analysis were limited to the TCR beta chain. More public clonotypes were shared among persistent patients (under 3,000) than among newly diagnosed patients (966). The authors noted that the small sample size was a limitation that may lower accuracy. Persistent disease showed preferential use of TRBV28, TRBJ1-2 and TRBJ2-5, whereas newly diagnosed disease favored TRBV20-1 and TRBJ2-1.

The CDR1 and CDR2 encoded by the germline V gene (reference sequence) are SGHNT and YYREEE. Relative to germline, V is missing 5 bases and J is missing 5 bases, with 13 bases of the junction outside any gene match. The CDR3 holds 16 amino acids from the cysteine to the phenylalanine. Only the CDR3 region is kept as DNA, spanning 48 bases read in frame from base 1. The sample's time point label, in plain terms: newly diagnosed GD, antithyroid drugs for less than 3 months. RNA was extracted from PBMCs in TRIzol for both TCR sequencing and RNA sequencing. The diagnosis of Graves' disease followed American Thyroid Association guidelines. Patients for the study were recruited at an endocrinology department in Xi'an, China. From each patient, 7.5 to 9.5 milliliters of peripheral blood was collected into an EDTA anticoagulant tube. Ficoll Paque Plus density gradient separation was used to isolate PBMCs, and no additional T cell sorting was done. An Agilent 2100 Bioanalyzer and agarose gel were used to check RNA quality, and a NanoDrop 2000 was used to measure RNA concentration.

This sample also appeared in a second study, on T cells in Graves' hyperthyroidism and ophthalmopathy. As that second study puts it: Graves' hyperthyroidism was defined as stable when no progression to ophthalmopathy occurred over 18 months of follow-up. Hyperthyroidism patients were newly diagnosed, with disease duration under 2 months, and aged 18 to 65 years. Any patient with an uncontrolled infection, another autoimmune disease, pregnancy or lactation was excluded. Diagnoses were established on the basis of clinical symptoms, serum thyroxine and TRAb, thyroid ultrasound, and orbital computed tomography. The TCR CDR3 was subjected to a first round of RT-PCR using the HTBI primer set and the Qiagen OneStep RT-PCR kit. Most expanded thyroid clonotypes (frequency above 0.001) were also detected in blood, suggesting blood repertoires may reflect thyroid immune responses. Ophthalmopathy was separated from stable hyperthyroidism by a 13 V-J signature model, with 85% to 90% sensitivity and approximately 81% specificity obtained in cross-validation and 80%/75% obtained in testing. During validation, the model predicted progression to ophthalmopathy a median of approximately 6.5 months ahead of onset, with roughly 65% sensitivity and about 75% specificity. To identify TCR V-J signatures that set the groups apart, the researchers used a discovery cohort of more than 95 patients, made up of 40 to 45 with Graves' ophthalmopathy and 55 to 65 with stable Graves' hyperthyroidism. Prospective prediction of ophthalmopathy was tested in an independent validation cohort of under 20 hyperthyroidism patients and around 16 patients who later progressed to ophthalmopathy. For training and testing, the 80 to 100 patients in the discovery cohort were randomly divided in a 7:3 ratio. In addition, the study compared T-cell repertoires in thyroid tissue and in blood from 6 or 7 Graves' hyperthyroidism patients. Once sampling was done, hyperthyroidism patients were given methimazole at a starting dose of 30 mg daily, whereas ophthalmopathy patients were given high-dose intravenous methylprednisolone. Libraries were constructed in a second round of multiplex PCR, after which size selection and purification were performed. The libraries were sequenced on an Illumina HiSeq2000 using paired-end 100 bp reads. Raw data were processed with SOAPnuke, discarding reads with adapters, uncalled bases, mean Phred below 15, or no exact constant-primer or identifier match. COPE v1.2.5 was used to merge the high-quality paired reads, and each unique nucleotide sequence was defined as a clonotype. Clonotypes were aligned to IMGT TRBV, TRBD and TRBJ reference segments using MiTCR v1.1. Only V-J combinations with frequency above 0.0001, covering roughly 99% of repertoires, were analysed. A TCS score was defined as the ratio between F50 (clonal expansion) and ExV (chaos), using BLOSUM62-based TCRdist between CDR3 peptides within each V-J. Welch's t-statistics and random forest reduced around 520 V-J features to 10 to 15, which were used in a naive Bayes classifier (R e1071). Sample size was not statistically predetermined, and investigators were not blinded to group allocation. The paper describes TCR Vbeta CDR3 sequencing of 120 to 150 peripheral blood samples, made up of roughly 40 ophthalmopathy patients, roughly 75 hyperthyroidism patients and 17 progressor patients.

The sequence joins TRBV5-4 to TRBJ2-1, with 7 junctional bases fitting TRBD1. The sequencing here drew on peripheral blood mononuclear cells (PBMCs), taken at new diagnosis, from a patient treated with antithyroid drugs. The TCR sequence derives from a woman younger than 35 with Graves disease. Donor details come from another sample of the same person, matched by shared clones. For the CDR3, the sequence is CASRPTFRTGHNEQFF. At the DNA level, the sequence is TGTGCCAGCAGACCGACATTTAGGACAGGACACAATGAGCAGTTCTTC.